The 11 T cell receptor beta chains reported below all come from one sample, sequenced in a study of OX40 agonist ivuxolimab in advanced cancers. The method was immunoSEQ multiplex PCR; TCRdb's version includes in-frame clones alone and lacks a portion of them. Of under 100,000 clones listed, roughly nine tenths are singletons. The sequencing used CD4+ or CD8+ T cells sorted from blood, collected in a trial of the OX40 agonist ivuxolimab. The receptors come from an adult with an advanced solid tumor such as melanoma, head and neck, liver or kidney cancer.

The rearrangement links TRBV5-4 to TRBJ1-2; D unclear. Germline CDR1 reads SGHNT; CDR2 reads YYREEE (reference sequence). The CDR3 length is 12 residues. V was cut by 0 bases and J by 6 bases, with 6 bases left in between. Written as DNA, the CDR3 is TGTGCCAGCAGCTTGGTCCGAAATGGCTACACCTTC. The encoded protein is CASSLVRNGYTF.

The genes are TRBV5-1 and TRBJ2-7; no definite D call. Trimming removed 0 bases from V and 3 bases from J, with 7 bases in between. The germline CDR1 and CDR2 sequences are SGHRS and YFSETQ. This CDR3 contains 13 residues. In nucleotides, the CDR3 is TGCGCCAGCAGCTTGGCTACAGACTACGAGCAGTACTTC. Translating gives CASSLATDYEQYF.

The V call is TRBV5-1, the J call TRBJ1-1; no reliable D call. CDR1 SGHRS and CDR2 YFSETQ come from the germline V gene. The CDR3 runs 15 residues. Trimming left V 0 bases short and J 3 bases short, with 12 bases between. The CDR3 DNA is TGCGCCAGCAGCTTGGGTGCGATAAGGGACACTGAAGCTTTCTTT. As protein: CASSLGAIRDTEAFF.

On this clone itself: The junction departs from germline at one end; a sequencing error may be responsible. This chain uses TRBV10-3 with TRBJ1-6; D gene unclear. Germline-derived CDR1 and CDR2 are ENHRY and SYGVKD. The CDR3 length is 12 residues. In DNA, the CDR3 is TGTGCCATCAATGAGAAGAATTCACCCCTCCACTTT. It specifies CAINEKNSPLHF.

The chain is built from TRBV5-1 and TRBJ1-2; D gene uncertain. Germline lookup yields CDR1 SGHRS and CDR2 YFSETQ. CDR3 size: 14 residues. The ends were cut back, 1 base at V and 3 bases at J, with 10 bases in the middle. The CDR3 sequence is CASSLMKTDYGYTF. CDR3 nucleotide sequence: TGCGCCAGCAGCTTGATGAAAACTGACTATGGCTACACCTTC.

The chain has TRBV10-3 and TRBJ1-5; tentative D call: TRBD1 (6 bases). Germline V CDR1 and CDR2: ENHRY, SYGVKD. V lost 2 bases, J lost 6 bases, and 11 bases lay in between. This CDR3 region has 14 residues. The CDR3 coding sequence is TGTGCCATCAGTGAGGGGGGGCGAGGTCAGCCCCAGCATTTT. The encoded protein is CAISEGGRGQPQHF.

This clone was observed a handful of times. The chain couples TRBV19 to TRBJ1-3; the match to TRBD1 covers 7 bases. V lost 9 bases and J lost 0; bases outside the gene matches: 8. The CDR3 is 15 amino acids. CDR1 is LNHDA and CDR2 is SQIVND in the germline V gene (reference sequence). This CDR3 reads CASRQGRLSGNTIYF. CDR3 DNA: TGTGCCAGCAGACAGGGACGCCTCTCTGGAAACACCATATATTTT.

The chain joins TRBV25-1 to TRBJ2-3; D might be TRBD1 (6 bases). The CDR3 sequence is 15 residues long. Trimming stripped 1 base from V and 3 bases from J, with 11 bases between. Germline CDR1 MGHDK, CDR2 SYGVNS. The CDR3 loop is CASSEFQGSTDTQYF. In DNA, the CDR3 is TGTGCCAGCAGTGAATTTCAGGGGTCGACAGATACGCAGTATTTT. The whole variable domain, filled in from reference TRBV25-1 and TRBJ2-3, reads EADIYQTPRYLVIGTGKKITLECSQTMGHDKMYWYQQDPGMELHLIHYSYGVNSTEKGDLSSESTVSRIRTEHFPLTLESARPSHTSQYLCASSEFQGSTDTQYFGPGTRLTVL.

This clone came up a few times. This chain connects TRBV7-2 to TRBJ1-2; perhaps TRBD1 as D (6 bases). V lost 5 bases to trimming and J lost 0 bases, with 19 bases between them. This CDR3 spans 17 amino acids. Germline V CDR1 and CDR2: SGHTA, FQGNSA. The CDR3 coding sequence is TGTGCCAGCAGCCCACACCTTAGGGGGAGGGCTAACTATGGCTACACCTTC. The encoded protein is CASSPHLRGRANYGYTF. Full variable domain (rest looked up from reference TRBV7-2 and TRBJ1-2): GAGVSQSPSNKVTEKGKDVELRCDPISGHTALYWYRQSLGQGLEFLIYFQGNSAPDKSGLPSDRFSAERTGGSVSTLTIQRTQQEDSAVYLCASSPHLRGRANYGYTFGSGTRLTVV.

The V gene is TRBV15, the J gene TRBJ2-3; 7 bases align to TRBD2. The J segment lost 1 base and the V segment lost 9 bases, leaving 7 bases of the junction unmatched. CDR1 is LNHNV and CDR2 is YYDKDF in the germline V gene (reference sequence). The length of the CDR3 is 14 residues. DNA of the CDR3: TGTGCCACTTCAGCGGGGCTGGGCACAGATACGCAGTATTTT. Translated, it gives CATSAGLGTDTQYF.

The rearrangement uses TRBV5-5 and TRBJ1-5; weak D call: TRBD1 (5 bases). There are 16 residues in the CDR3. CDR1 and CDR2 (germline): SGHKS, YYEKEE (reference sequence). The germline V and J ends were trimmed by 0 bases and 4 bases, with 14 bases remaining between them. CDR3 residues: CASSLDTGTRNQPQHF. The CDR3 DNA sequence: TGTGCCAGCAGCTTGGATACCGGGACCCGGAATCAGCCCCAGCATTTT.